Listed below are T cell receptor beta chains from one sample, sequenced in a study of neurological immune-mediated disorders. TCRdb re-called the 5' RACE reads through MiXCR, storing one row per CDR3 protein. The data show roughly 39,000 distinct CDR3 sequences, just under 7.5% seen once. The specimen sequenced was CD4+ T cells from blood. All receptors come from a man aged 50 to 59 in good health. Both conserved end residues are part of each CDR3. Fields, in order: V gene, clone size, J gene, D gene, CDR3 protein, CDR3 DNA. The D gene is left open where the match is weak. Clone size is shown for a subset of rows, as once, few, many or a class of expanded clone.

>TRBV20-1|many|TRBJ2-1|NA
CSELQPSYNEQFF
TGCAGTGAGTTGCAGCCGTCCTACAATGAGCAGTTCTTC
>TRBV9|NA|TRBJ2-1|NA
CASSVGSSSYNEQFF
TGTGCCAGCAGCGTAGGGAGTTCCTCCTACAATGAGCAGTTCTTC
>TRBV29-1|many|TRBJ2-3|NA
CSVELTPNDTQYF
TGCAGCGTTGAGCTTACACCCAACGATACGCAGTATTTT
>TRBV5-1|many|TRBJ1-1|TRBD1
CASSLYPQTGLSTEAFF
TGCGCCAGCAGCTTATACCCACAGACAGGGTTGAGCACTGAAGCTTTCTTT
>TRBV7-2|many|TRBJ1-2|NA
CASSLEGFNYGYTF
TGTGCCAGCAGCTTAGAGGGGTTTAACTATGGCTACACCTTC
>TRBV15|many|TRBJ2-1|TRBD1
CATSRGSGTGLDEQFF
TGTGCCACCAGCAGGGGGTCCGGGACAGGGCTCGATGAGCAGTTCTTC
>TRBV2|NA|TRBJ2-5|NA
CASSAGGAETQYF
TGTGCCAGCAGTGCAGGCGGTGCAGAGACCCAGTACTTC
>TRBV3-1|many|TRBJ1-1|NA
CASSPNPTGNTEAFF
TGTGCCAGCAGCCCGAACCCGACGGGGAACACTGAAGCTTTCTTT
>TRBV28|many|TRBJ2-7|NA
CASSRRQSRGGVGEQYF
TGTGCCAGCAGCCGCCGTCAGAGTCGGGGAGGAGTAGGTGAGCAGTACTTC
>TRBV9|many|TRBJ1-4|NA
CASSATGLNEKLFF
TGTGCCAGCAGCGCGACAGGACTTAATGAAAAACTGTTTTTT
>TRBV10-3|many|TRBJ2-5|NA
CAIGSNKETQYF
TGTGCCATCGGGAGCAACAAAGAGACCCAGTACTTC
>TRBV20-1|NA|TRBJ2-7|NA
CSARDRAREGEQYF
TGCAGTGCTAGAGATAGGGCGAGAGAGGGGGAGCAGTACTTC
>TRBV20-1|NA|TRBJ1-4|NA
CSASGPNEKLFF
TGCAGTGCCTCAGGGCCTAATGAAAAACTGTTTTTT
>TRBV20-1|many|TRBJ1-5|TRBD1
CSARGDRLRPQHF
TGCAGTGCTAGGGGGGACAGGTTGCGGCCCCAGCATTTT
>TRBV27|many|TRBJ2-4|NA
CASSLSISRGLAKNIQYF
TGTGCCAGCAGTTTATCGATTAGTCGGGGGCTAGCCAAAAACATTCAGTACTTC
>TRBV7-2|many|TRBJ2-7|TRBD1
CASSAGQGPYEQYF
TGTGCCAGCAGCGCCGGACAGGGACCCTACGAGCAGTACTTC
>TRBV20-1|many|TRBJ2-7|TRBD2
CSASWTSGRSPYEQYF
TGCAGTGCTAGCTGGACTAGCGGGAGATCCCCCTACGAGCAGTACTTC
>TRBV24-1|many|TRBJ2-1|NA
CATSEAGPGSYNEQFF
TGTGCCACCAGTGAAGCCGGCCCAGGGTCCTACAATGAGCAGTTCTTC
>TRBV20-1|many|TRBJ2-7|TRBD2
CSARPGVRAVSSGLAYEQYF
TGCAGTGCTAGACCGGGCGTCAGGGCGGTGTCTAGCGGGCTAGCCTACGAGCAGTACTTC
>TRBV4-3|many|TRBJ2-5|NA
CASSQDRGGTQYF
TGCGCCAGCAGCCAAGATAGAGGCGGGACCCAGTACTTC
>TRBV24-1|many|TRBJ2-1|NA
CATSDLRGSSYNEQFF
TGTGCCACCAGTGATTTGAGAGGGAGCTCCTACAATGAGCAGTTCTTC
>TRBV18|many|TRBJ2-7|NA
CASSYSEGNEQYF
TGTGCCAGCTCTTACTCGGAGGGAAACGAGCAGTACTTC
>TRBV5-4|few|TRBJ2-7|TRBD2
CASSSGLAGGEREQYF
TGTGCCAGCAGCAGCGGACTAGCGGGAGGGGAGAGGGAGCAGTACTTC
>TRBV10-3|many|TRBJ2-3|NA
CAISDLGGASTDTQYF
TGTGCCATCAGTGATTTAGGGGGTGCTAGCACAGATACGCAGTATTTT
>TRBV7-9|many|TRBJ1-2|TRBD1
CASSLAGADRGKGYTF
TGTGCCAGCAGCTTAGCCGGGGCAGACAGGGGAAAGGGCTACACCTTC
>TRBV20-1|many|TRBJ2-7|TRBD1
CSATPWDRNSYEQYF
TGCAGTGCTACCCCCTGGGACAGAAATTCCTACGAGCAGTACTTC